The T cell receptor (beta chain) under discussion was sequenced for a study of T cell repertoires in cytomegalovirus infection. About the research overall: The public TCR beta signatures pointed to both CMV infection and matching HLA type. Study-level results: Dominating the ex vivo response were TCR beta clonotypes that were CMV-specific and HLA-C-restricted. Identification of carriers of CMV plus the relevant HLA was performed using cumulative public TCR beta family frequency.

Each CDR3 protein gets one entry after TCRdb re-called the reads with MiXCR. The sample lists approximately 550,000 distinct CDR3 sequences; 16% were seen once. As to this clonotype: Its target is not known.

This sequence was found in a human donor in good health (CMV status not recorded). Some clones in this sample may be carry-over from other donors' samples. Material: CD8+ T cells from PBMCs.

The chain's CDR3 is CASRLRGMYGYTF. The CDR3 nucleotides are TGTGCCAGCAGGTTACGGGGGATGTATGGCTACACCTTC. The rearrangement links TRBV6-5 to TRBJ1-2; the D gene is possibly TRBD1 (5 bases). The CDR3 is 13 amino acids. CDR1 MNHEY and CDR2 SVGAGI come from the germline V gene. V was cut by 6 bases and J by 5 bases, with 13 bases left in between.